What follows describes a single T cell receptor beta chain. This CDR3 is 14 amino acids long. Trimming took 5 bases from V and 7 from J, leaving 14 bases between them. The germline CDR1 and CDR2 sequences are SNHLY and FYNNEI. This specimen belongs to a study of blood T cell repertoires in COVID-19. About the research overall: In each case, the material was cDNA or gDNA derived from T cells, B-cell-depleted T cells, or PBMCs.

Authors' analysis steps: Reference gene primer amplification in the assay estimated nucleated cell counts. Libraries were prepared by immunoSEQ multiplex PCR; TCRdb keeps only in-frame clonotypes and omits some of them. From that table come the V and J calls and clone size; the DNA was used to work out D and trimming. The sample contains about 130,000 clones, roughly 80% of which appear only once. Recruits, aged about 18 to 95 years, lived in about two dozen US areas. Sequencing input: PBMCs or T cells enriched from blood (not recorded which). The sequence was obtained from a man in his fifties or sixties who had recovered from COVID-19. The rearrangement joins TRBV2 to TRBJ2-2; the D gene is possibly TRBD1 (7 bases). The CDR3 spells CASSRQGGIGELFF. In DNA form, the CDR3 reads TGTGCCAGCAGTAGGCAGGGGGGCATCGGGGAGCTGTTTTTT.